A selection of T cell receptor beta chains follows, all from one sample in a study of tumor and adjacent non-tumor tissue in lung cancer. TCRdb re-derived calls from the multiplex PCR reads in MiXCR, one entry per CDR3 protein. This table has fewer than 45,000 distinct CDR3 sequences, roughly two thirds appearing once. Sequenced: distant non-tumor lung tissue. These receptors all stem from a woman aged 40-49 years with non-small cell lung cancer. CDR3s include the opening cysteine and the closing phenylalanine or tryptophan. A D gene is named only where the DNA matches it firmly. Expanded clones are given a class, and other clones once, few, many or no size at all.

v_gene	d_gene	abundance	j_gene	CDR3nt	CDR3aa
TRBV30	TRBD1	medium-sized	TRBJ2-7	TGTGCCTGGAGTGTCGGCAGGGGGTACGACGAGCAGTACTTC	CAWSVGRGYDEQYF
TRBV11-2	TRBD1	.	TRBJ1-3	TGTGCCAACAGGCGGACAGGGGACCCTGGGAACACCATATATTTT	CANRRTGDPGNTIYF
TRBV5-1	TRBD2	.	TRBJ2-1	TGCGCCAGCAGCTTGGTTTGGGCGGGAGCGGATGAGCAGTTCTTC	CASSLVWAGADEQFF
TRBV6-1	.	many	TRBJ1-4	TGTGCCAGCACCCCTCAAAATAATGAAAAACTGTTTTTT	CASTPQNNEKLFF
TRBV28	.	.	TRBJ1-2	TGTGACAGCCGTCCCCAGGGGAAGTATGGCTACACCTTC	CDSRPQGKYGYTF
TRBV6-5	TRBD1	few	TRBJ2-2	TGTGCCAGCAGTTATCAGGGGGTCGCGGCCCGTGGGGAGCTGTTTTTT	CASSYQGVAARGELFF
TRBV6-5	.	.	TRBJ1-3	TGTGCCAGCAGCGGGACTCTGATGACCGGTTCTGGAAACACCTTATATTTT	CASSGTLMTGSGNTLYF
TRBV6-5	TRBD2	many	TRBJ2-4	TGTGCCAGCAGTTACCGCGGGAGCTCGGGGCGGGACATTCAGTACTTC	CASSYRGSSGRDIQYF
TRBV5-4	TRBD1	.	TRBJ2-1	TGTGCGAGCAGCTCCGGGACAGGGTTCAATGAGCAGTTCTTC	CASSSGTGFNEQFF
TRBV11-2	.	.	TRBJ2-3	TGTACCAGCAGCTTAGTTGGGAGTACAGATACGCAGTATTTC	CTSSLVGSTDTQYF
TRBV10-1	.	many	TRBJ1-1	TGCGCCAGCAGGACGGCCAAGAACACTGAAGCTTTCTTT	CASRTAKNTEAFF
TRBV11-2	TRBD1	.	TRBJ2-7	TGTGCCAGCAGTTTAGGGACAGGTAGTCAGTACTTC	CASSLGTGSQYF
TRBV7-9	.	.	TRBJ2-7	TGTGCCAACAGCTTATTCTCCACCTTCGAGCAGTACTTC	CANSLFSTFEQYF
TRBV11-3	.	.	TRBJ2-5	TGTGCCAGCCATCGGGGAATCCAAGAGACCCAGTACTTC	CASHRGIQETQYF
TRBV30	.	many	TRBJ2-2	TGTGCCTGGAGTGTACGCGAACTTTCGTCCGGGGAGCTGTTTTTT	CAWSVRELSSGELFF
TRBV28	TRBD1	many	TRBJ1-5	TGTGCCAGCAGTGGCGGGACAGTCTATCAGCCCCAGCATTTT	CASSGGTVYQPQHF
TRBV5-6	.	many	TRBJ2-2	TGTGCCAGCACCCCTGACACCACCCGGACCGGGGAGCTGTTTTTT	CASTPDTTRTGELFF
TRBV25-1	.	.	TRBJ2-3	TGTGCCAGCACCGGGATGGGCACAGATACGCAGTATTTT	CASTGMGTDTQYF
TRBV10-2	TRBD2	.	TRBJ2-1	TGCGCCAGCAGAGAACGACTAGCGGGACGCGGCAATGAGCAGTTCTTC	CASRERLAGRGNEQFF
TRBV11-1	TRBD1	few	TRBJ1-1	TGCGCCAGCAGCACCAGTCTACAGGGGGCTGGGTACCGAACTGAAGCTTTCTTT	CASSTSLQGAGYRTEAFF
TRBV11-1	.	.	TRBJ2-6	TGTGCCAGGAGCCTAAGGTTCGTTAAGGTCAACGTCCTGACTTTC	CARSLRFVKVNVLTF
TRBV11-2	TRBD2	.	TRBJ2-1	TGTGCCAGCAGCTTAAGCGGGGACTACAATGAGCAATTCTTC	CASSLSGDYNEQFF